The 15 T cell receptor beta chains listed next were all sequenced from one sample in a study of OX40 agonist ivuxolimab in advanced cancers. Sequencing was performed with immunoSEQ multiplex PCR; in TCRdb, only in-frame clones are kept and a portion is missing. Among more than 80,000 clones listed, approximately 94% were seen once. This sample comprised CD4+ or CD8+ T cells sorted from blood, obtained in a trial of the OX40 agonist ivuxolimab. All receptors come from an adult with an advanced solid tumor such as melanoma, head and neck, liver or kidney cancer.

The chain recombines TRBV5-6 with TRBJ2-4, with 11 bases that match TRBD1. The CDR3 covers 14 residues. The V gene end was trimmed by 2 bases and the J gene end by 8 bases; junction bases not matched to a gene: 3. Germline assignment: CDR1 SGHDT and CDR2 YYEEEE. This CDR3 reads CASSLWDRGYIQYF. CDR3 DNA: TGTGCCAGCAGCTTATGGGACAGGGGGTACATTCAGTACTTC.

This chain connects TRBV27 to TRBJ2-7; a weak D match, TRBD1 (6 bases). The CDR3 is made up of 11 amino acids. The ends were cut back, 11 bases at V and 2 bases at J, with 10 bases in the middle. Germline V gives CDR1 MNHEY, CDR2 SMNVEV (reference sequence). The CDR3 reads CAAGTTYEQYF. CDR3 coding DNA: TGTGCCGCCGGGACAACCTACGAGCAGTACTTC.

This clone appeared a single time. The chain employs TRBV5-1 and TRBJ1-3, with 9 bases identical to TRBD1. Per germline, CDR1 SGHRS and CDR2 YFSETQ. This CDR3 contains 15 residues. Trimming cost V 4 bases and J 0 bases; bases outside gene matches: 2. CDR3 DNA sequence: TGCGCCAGCAGCCCGGGACAGGGCTCTGGAAACACCATATATTTT. Translating gives CASSPGQGSGNTIYF. Looking up the rest from reference TRBV5-1 and TRBJ1-3 gives the full variable domain: KAGVTQTPRYLIKTRGQQVTLSCSPISGHRSVSWYQQTPGQGLQFLFEYFSETQRNKGNFPGRFSGRQFSNSRSEMNVSTLELGDSALYLCASSPGQGSGNTIYFGEGSWLTVV.

This rearrangement joins TRBV10-3 to TRBJ2-1; the match to TRBD2 covers 7 bases. Trimming took 4 bases from V and 9 from J; bases not matched to a gene: 6. This CDR3 has 13 amino acids. Germline V CDR1 and CDR2: ENHRY, SYGVKD. The CDR3 DNA sequence: TGTGCCATCAGTGGGGAGGGTGGCCCTGAGCAGTTCTTC. Its protein is CAISGEGGPEQFF.

The rearrangement uses TRBV21-1 and TRBJ1-2. TRBV21-1 is a known pseudogene. The CDR3 is made up of 12 amino acids. The CDR3 sequence is CASSKVGYGYTF. Written as DNA, the CDR3 is TGTGCCAGCAGCAAAGTAGGGTATGGCTACACCTTC.

V and J are TRBV18 and TRBJ1-1; D is unresolved. This CDR3 is 11 amino acids long. Germline V gene sequence: CDR1 KGHSH, CDR2 LQKENI. V was clipped by 3 bases and J by 7 bases, with 6 bases between them. DNA of the CDR3: TGTGCCAGCTCACCGGGCCTTGAAGCTTTCTTT. Protein product: CASSPGLEAFF.

The chain links TRBV5-4 to TRBJ2-1, with D hard to call. This CDR3 comprises 17 residues. The germline V gene encodes CDR1 SGHNT and CDR2 YYREEE (reference sequence). V gave up 4 bases and J gave up 0 bases, with 17 bases separating them. The CDR3 sequence: CASSPAPPWSSYNEQFF. CDR3 in DNA: TGTGCCAGCAGCCCCGCGCCCCCCTGGAGCTCCTACAATGAGCAGTTCTTC.

The chain has TRBV6-1 and TRBJ2-1; D may be TRBD1 or TRBD2 (5 bases each). Trimming removed 4 bases from V and 6 bases from J, with 10 bases in between. CDR1 is MNHNS, CDR2 SASEGT, per germline. This CDR3 has 13 amino acids. Here the CDR3 reads CASSGGTVNEQFF. CDR3 DNA: TGTGCCAGCAGTGGAGGGACCGTCAATGAGCAGTTCTTC.

V usage is TRBV4-1 and J usage is TRBJ2-7, with 9 bases lining up with TRBD2. The CDR3 is 17 amino acids. Trimming at V came to 1 base and at J to 3 bases, leaving 10 bases not matched to a gene. Germline V gene lookup returns CDR1 MGHRA and CDR2 YSYEKL. The CDR3 DNA reads TGCGCCAGCAGCCAAGCGGGGGCTGCGGGGGGGTACTACGAGCAGTACTTC. This gives the protein CASSQAGAAGGYYEQYF.

This clone has only a few counts. The J gene is TRBJ1-5, the V gene TRBV27, with TRBD1 as a possible D gene (6 bases). CDR1 and CDR2 (germline): MNHEY, SMNVEV (reference sequence). The germline V and J ends were trimmed by 3 bases and 7 bases, with 10 bases remaining between them. There are 13 residues in the CDR3. In DNA form, the CDR3 reads TGTGCCAGCAGTTTGTCAGGGGACCAGCCCCAGCATTTT. This gives the protein CASSLSGDQPQHF.

The chain combines TRBV15 with TRBJ1-1; weak D call: TRBD1 (5 bases). This CDR3 comprises 13 residues. CDR1 is LNHNV, CDR2 YYDKDF, per germline (reference sequence). V was trimmed by 5 bases and J by 3 bases, leaving 10 bases between them. The CDR3 here is CATSSSGYTEAFF. Here the CDR3 DNA reads TGTGCCACCAGCTCTTCAGGGTACACTGAAGCTTTCTTT.

The chain recombines TRBV10-3 with TRBJ2-7; D might be TRBD1 (5 bases). The V gene's germline CDR1 is ENHRY and CDR2 SYGVKD. This CDR3 is 14 amino acids long. With 2 bases removed from V and 2 bases from J, the gap between germline ends came to 10 bases. The CDR3 sequence is CAISEGHLPYEQYF. CDR3 nucleotides: TGTGCCATCAGTGAGGGACACCTCCCCTACGAGCAGTACTTC.

This clone was detected only a few times. V is TRBV14 and J is TRBJ1-1; 7 bases line up with TRBD1. The CDR3 loop spans 13 amino acids. The V and J ends lost 6 bases and 5 bases, in that order; junction bases with no gene match: 6. Germline V gene data show CDR1 as SGHDN and CDR2 as FVKESK. Here the CDR3 DNA reads TGTGCCAGCAGGCTCAGGGGGGGGACTGAAGCTTTCTTT. It codes for CASRLRGGTEAFF.

Concerning this clone: Other DNA variants within this sample encode the same CDR3. CDR3 sequence: CASSVDGTGEAFF. The CDR3 coding sequence is TGTGCCAGCAGCGTAGATGGAACAGGAGAAGCTTTCTTT. The V gene is TRBV9, the J gene TRBJ1-1; perhaps TRBD1 as D (5 bases). Germline CDR1 is SGDLS and CDR2 is YYNGEE. V lost 0 bases to trimming and J lost 8 bases, with 11 bases between them. This CDR3 spans 13 amino acids.

The chain recombines TRBV25-1 with TRBJ1-1; 8 bases agree with TRBD1. Per the germline V gene, CDR1 is MGHDK and CDR2 is SYGVNS. J lost 4 bases, V lost 5 bases, and 6 bases had no gene match. The CDR3 is 14 amino acids. The CDR3 loop is CASSPTGVSTEAFF. The CDR3, as DNA: TGTGCCAGCAGTCCGACAGGGGTCAGCACTGAAGCTTTCTTT.